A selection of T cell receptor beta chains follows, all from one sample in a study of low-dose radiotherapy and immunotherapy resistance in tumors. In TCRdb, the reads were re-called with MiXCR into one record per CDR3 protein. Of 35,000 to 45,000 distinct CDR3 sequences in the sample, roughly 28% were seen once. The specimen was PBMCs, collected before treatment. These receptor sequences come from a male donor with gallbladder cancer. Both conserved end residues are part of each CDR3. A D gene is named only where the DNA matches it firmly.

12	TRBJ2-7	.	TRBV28	CASRKNDYEQYF
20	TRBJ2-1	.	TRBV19	CASSASGLPGRSSSYNEQFF
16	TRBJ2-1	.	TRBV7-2	CASSRGHGVSLDEQFF
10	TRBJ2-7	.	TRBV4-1	CASSRGDQYF
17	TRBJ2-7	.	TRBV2	CASSEAKLQKSSYEQYF
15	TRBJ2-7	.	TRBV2	CASSVFRPPGLEQYF
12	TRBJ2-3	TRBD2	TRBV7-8	CASNQLAGRQYF
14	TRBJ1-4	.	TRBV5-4	CASSPDGYNEKLFF
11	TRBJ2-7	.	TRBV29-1	CSVVATVEQYF
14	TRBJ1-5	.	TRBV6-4	CASSERGLGQPQHF
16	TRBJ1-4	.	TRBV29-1	CSVEIYSDSTNEKLFF
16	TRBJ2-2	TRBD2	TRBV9	CASSVTSGDVGGELFF
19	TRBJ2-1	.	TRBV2	CASSQRGGQGPRGYNEQFF
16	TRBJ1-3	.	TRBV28	CATTFPGNPSGNTIYF
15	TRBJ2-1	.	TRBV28	CASSSTSHVVNEQFF
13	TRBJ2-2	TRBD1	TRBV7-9	CAYDRVVVGELFF
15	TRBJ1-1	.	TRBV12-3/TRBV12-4	CASSFRGTTNTEAFF
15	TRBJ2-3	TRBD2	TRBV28	CASSLSGGYTDTQYF
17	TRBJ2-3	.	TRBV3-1	CASSQEVTVGRTDTQYF
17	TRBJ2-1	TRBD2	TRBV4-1	CASSQAGLAVIYNEQFF
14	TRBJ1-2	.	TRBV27	CASSLRALKGGYTF
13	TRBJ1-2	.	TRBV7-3	CASSLIGPGGYTF
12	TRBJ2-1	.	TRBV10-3	CAISGLANEQFF
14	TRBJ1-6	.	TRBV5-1	CASSQGQNNSPLHF
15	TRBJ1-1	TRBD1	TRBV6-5	CASTKTGGMNTEAFF
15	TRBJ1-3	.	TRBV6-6	CASSQVFGGANTIYF
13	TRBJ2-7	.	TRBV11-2	CASSLAGPYEQYF
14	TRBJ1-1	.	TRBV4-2	CASSPVTANTEAFF
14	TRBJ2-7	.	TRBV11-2	CASSRGTDPAEQYF
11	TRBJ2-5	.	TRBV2	CASKRLETQYF
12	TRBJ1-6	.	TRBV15	CATSRDSAPLHF
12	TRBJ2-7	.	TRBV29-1	CSADGGANEQYF
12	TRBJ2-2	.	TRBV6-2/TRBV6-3	CASLQGTGELFF
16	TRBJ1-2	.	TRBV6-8	CASSEYMGAGDYGYTF
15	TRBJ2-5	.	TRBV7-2	CASSLAGGIGETQYF
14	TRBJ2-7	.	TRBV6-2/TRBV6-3	CASSIGTFPYEQYF
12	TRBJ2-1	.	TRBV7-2	CASSLVGGEQFF
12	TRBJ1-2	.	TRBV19	CASVREGYGYTF
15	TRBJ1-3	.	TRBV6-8	CASSYGAGPGNTIYF
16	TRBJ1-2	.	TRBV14	CASSPPGRTANYGYTF
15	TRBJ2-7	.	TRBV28	CASSLGGQGSSEQYF
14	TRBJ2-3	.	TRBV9	CASSASVSTDTQYF
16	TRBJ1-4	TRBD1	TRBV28	CASSKHDRDLNEKLFF
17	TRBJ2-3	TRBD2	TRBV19	CASSLSGLAGGSDTQYF
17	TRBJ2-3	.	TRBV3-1	CASSPSSGHLSTDTQYF
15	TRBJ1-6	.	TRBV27	CASSLSWSENSPLHF
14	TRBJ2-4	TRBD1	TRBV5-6	CASSSGTGKNIQYF
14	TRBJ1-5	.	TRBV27	CASSLIGGNQPQHF
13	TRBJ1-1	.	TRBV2	CASSGPGNTEAFF
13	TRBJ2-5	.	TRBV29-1	CSVEDLREETQYF
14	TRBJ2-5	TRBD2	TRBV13	CASSNGLVRETQYF
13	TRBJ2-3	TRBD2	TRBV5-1	CASSRAGDGTQYF